The 18 T cell receptor beta chains given below trace back to one sample, sequenced in a study of T cell responses to AZD1222 COVID-19 vaccine. Using immunoSEQ multiplex PCR, the repertoire was profiled, and TCRdb retains in-frame clones only, with some absent. The sample holds approximately 98,000 clones, around 84% seen once. Sequenced here: peripheral blood, sampled on day 0 of AZD1222 vaccination. Receptor source: an adult in good health.

The rearrangement joins TRBV30 to TRBJ1-1, with D unclear. The ends were cut back, 0 bases at V and 0 bases at J, with 8 bases in the middle. From germline, CDR1 is GTSNPN and CDR2 SVGIG (reference sequence). The CDR3 has 14 amino acids. The CDR3 sequence: CAWSVRLMNTEAFF. In DNA form, the CDR3 reads TGTGCCTGGAGTGTCAGGCTTATGAACACTGAAGCTTTCTTT.

The gene calls are TRBV11-1 and TRBJ2-3; 8 bases are a match to TRBD2. Unmatched junction bases numbered 6, after V lost 2 bases and J lost 2 bases. Germline CDR1 is SGHAT and CDR2 is FQDESV (reference sequence). The CDR3 is 16 amino acids. As DNA, the CDR3 is TGTGCCAGCAGCTTACGGCTAGCGGGTAACACAGATACGCAGTATTTT. It specifies CASSLRLAGNTDTQYF.

This clone has just a few counts. The chain carries TRBV30 and TRBJ2-1, with D perhaps given as TRBD1 or TRBD2 (5 bases each). The length of the CDR3 is 15 residues. In germline, CDR1 is GTSNPN, CDR2 SVGIG (reference sequence). Between the trimmed V and J ends, which lost 2 bases and 9 bases, there was a span of 20 bases. The CDR3 nucleotides read TGTGCCTGGAGTCCGTCGGCCCTTTTGAGGGGTGAGCAGTTCTTC. Residues: CAWSPSALLRGEQFF.

The rearrangement links TRBV2 to TRBJ2-2, with 10 bases matching TRBD1. The V gene end was trimmed by 7 bases and the J gene end by 5 bases; junction bases not matched to a gene: 4. The CDR3 loop spans 14 amino acids. Germline V CDR1 and CDR2: SNHLY, FYNNEI. The CDR3, as DNA: TGTGCCAGCAAGAGGGACAGGGGTACCGGGGAGCTGTTTTTT. It specifies CASKRDRGTGELFF.

J is TRBJ1-1 and V is TRBV6-5; 9 positions agree with TRBD1. The germline V gene has CDR1 MNHEY and CDR2 SVGAGI. The CDR3 has 14 residues. V trimming: 6 bases; J trimming: 3 bases; junction bases outside the gene matches: 5. In DNA form, the CDR3 reads TGTGCCAGCAGCCCGGGGACAGGGTACACTGAAGCTTTCTTT. It codes for CASSPGTGYTEAFF.

The chain uses TRBV5-1 and TRBJ2-7; D not certain. This CDR3 spans 15 amino acids. Trimming shortened V by 6 bases and J by 0 bases, and 16 bases separated the two germline ends. The V gene's germline CDR1 is SGHRS and CDR2 YFSETQ. Here the CDR3 reads CASTPTAASSYEQYF. The CDR3 nucleotides are TGCGCCAGCACCCCCACGGCAGCCAGCTCCTACGAGCAGTACTTC.

V and J are TRBV28 and TRBJ2-1, with a possible D match to TRBD2 (7 bases). The V end was cut by 4 bases, the J end by 4 bases, with 17 bases between. CDR1 is MDHEN and CDR2 is SYDVKM in the germline V gene. The CDR3 spans 16 residues. The CDR3 sequence is CASSSPEGGRYNEQFF. DNA for the CDR3: TGTGCCAGCAGTTCCCCCGAGGGGGGGCGGTACAATGAGCAGTTCTTC.

In regard to this clone: An end of the junction does not agree with germline; a read error may underlie this. V and J are TRBV28 and TRBJ1-2; 7 nucleotides agree with TRBD1. The CDR3 extends over 14 amino acids. Per the germline V gene, CDR1 is MDHEN and CDR2 is SYDVKM. The CDR3 sequence: CASSSNRDSLLAAF. The CDR3 region has the DNA TGTGCCAGCAGTTCCAACCGGGACAGTCTCTTAGCTGCCTTC.

The chain carries TRBV19 and TRBJ1-6, with D unresolved. V was shortened by 4 bases and J by 8 bases, with 12 bases between the two germline ends. CDR3 size: 14 residues. Germline CDR1 reads LNHDA; CDR2 reads SQIVND (reference sequence). The CDR3 nucleotides read TGTGCCAGTAGTACCCCCGACGGGTATTCACCCCTCCACTTT. Protein sequence: CASSTPDGYSPLHF.

This clone was counted a few times. V gene TRBV4-1 combines with J gene TRBJ2-1; 7 bases agree with TRBD1. The V segment lost 1 base and the J segment 8 bases; nucleotides outside the gene matches: 8. The CDR3 spans 15 residues. The germline V gene encodes CDR1 MGHRA and CDR2 YSYEKL. For the CDR3, the DNA is TGCGCCAGCAGCCAAGGATGGACAGGTATAGATGAGCAGTTCTTC. It translates to CASSQGWTGIDEQFF.

The chain joins TRBV6-2 or TRBV6-3 to TRBJ1-2; possible D gene TRBD1, 6 bases. V was clipped by 0 bases and J by 6 bases, with 11 bases between them. Germline V CDR1 and CDR2: MNHEY, SVGEGT. The CDR3 spans 14 residues. DNA for the CDR3: TGTGCCAGCAGTTACTCAACCAGGGGTGATGGCTACACCTTC. Translation gives CASSYSTRGDGYTF.

This chain links TRBV5-4 with TRBJ2-3, with 10 bases fitting TRBD2. CDR3 length: 15 amino acids. Germline V CDR1 and CDR2: SGHNT, YYREEE (reference sequence). J was trimmed by 5 bases and V by 4 bases; bases with no gene match: 7. CDR3 DNA: TGTGCCAGCAGCCCTGACCAGCGGGGGGGAGATACGCAGTATTTT. Amino acids: CASSPDQRGGDTQYF.

The rearrangement links TRBV6-5 to TRBJ2-5; D tentatively fits TRBD1 or TRBD2 (6 bases each). The CDR3 is 14 residues long. Trimming cost V 5 bases and J 5 bases, with 15 bases left between them. Germline assignment: CDR1 MNHEY and CDR2 SVGAGI. CDR3 DNA sequence: TGTGCCAGCAGTACCCGGGGGCCTGGGGAGACCCAGTACTTC. Protein product: CASSTRGPGETQYF.

CDR3 in DNA: TGTGCCAGTAGCTCGTCGCGGGAGACCCAGTACTTC. It encodes CASSSSRETQYF. V and J are TRBV19 and TRBJ2-5; D unresolved. V was shortened by 6 bases and J by 5 bases, with 10 bases between the two germline ends. Looked up from germline, CDR1 is LNHDA and CDR2 is SQIVND (reference sequence). The CDR3 runs 12 residues.

The chain carries TRBV7-9 and TRBJ2-2; tentatively, D is TRBD1 (6 bases). The CDR3 runs 15 residues. The germline gives CDR1 SEHNR, CDR2 FQNEAQ (reference sequence). The V and J ends lost 6 bases and 5 bases respectively, with 16 bases between them. The CDR3 here is CASSMTGVRTGELFF. The CDR3 coding sequence is TGTGCCAGCAGTATGACAGGAGTAAGAACCGGGGAGCTGTTTTTT.

V gene TRBV15 combines with J gene TRBJ1-2; D might be TRBD1 (6 bases). The CDR3 spans 15 residues. V lost 5 bases and J 2 bases, leaving 15 bases between the germline ends. Germline V gene data show CDR1 as LNHNV and CDR2 as YYDKDF (reference sequence). CDR3 loop: CATSPQRGLNYGYTF. For the CDR3, the DNA is TGTGCCACCAGCCCCCAGCGGGGGCTGAACTATGGCTACACCTTC. Full variable domain (remainder filled in from reference TRBV15 and TRBJ1-2): DAMVIQNPRYQVTQFGKPVTLSCSQTLNHNVMYWYQQKSSQAPKLLFHYYDKDFNNEADTPDNFQSRRPNTSFCFLDIRSPGLGDTAMYLCATSPQRGLNYGYTFGSGTRLTVV.

The chain links TRBV10-3 to TRBJ2-7; D remains unclear. The CDR3 is 12 amino acids. CDR1 and CDR2 (germline): ENHRY, SYGVKD. V was clipped by 4 bases and J by 4 bases, with 8 bases between them. The CDR3 loop is CAISAGTYEQYF. CDR3 nucleotide sequence: TGTGCCATCAGTGCCGGAACATACGAGCAGTACTTC.

This chain uses TRBV6-1 with TRBJ2-7; 9 bases agree with TRBD2. The CDR3 consists of 15 residues. The V segment lost 3 bases and the J segment 5 bases; nucleotides outside the gene matches: 8. CDR1 is MNHNS, CDR2 SASEGT, per germline. As DNA, the CDR3 is TGTGCCAGCAGTGATTTGTCTAGCGGGATCAACGAGCAGTACTTC. Its translation is CASSDLSSGINEQYF.